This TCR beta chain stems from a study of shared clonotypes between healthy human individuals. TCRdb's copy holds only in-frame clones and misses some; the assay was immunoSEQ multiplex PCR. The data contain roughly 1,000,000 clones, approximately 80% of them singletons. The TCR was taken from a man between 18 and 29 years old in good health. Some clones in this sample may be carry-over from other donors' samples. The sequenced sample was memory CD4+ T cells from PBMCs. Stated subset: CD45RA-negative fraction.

DNA of the CDR3: TGTGCCAGCAGTTCGCTCCTGCGACTAGCGGGAGCTAGCACAGATACGCAGTATTTT. Amino acid sequence: CASSSLLRLAGASTDTQYF. V and J are TRBV5-6 and TRBJ2-3, with TRBD2 matching over 12 bases. Germline trimming cut 5 bases from V and 0 bases from J; bases unmatched to any gene: 13. CDR3 length equals 19 residues. CDR1 SGHDT and CDR2 YYEEEE come from the germline V gene.